The 14 T cell receptor beta chains listed next were all sequenced from one sample in a study of CD8+CD57+ T cells in acquired aplastic anemia. Using genomic DNA as the template, TCR beta VDJ and CDR3 profiling was carried out. TCRdb processed the reads anew with MiXCR; each CDR3 protein has one entry. The sample yields more than 100,000 distinct CDR3 sequences, 40% to 45% seen once. Sequenced: sorted CD4+, CD8+, or CD8+CD57+ T cells (not recorded which) from PBMCs. Every receptor here comes from a human donor in good health, serving as a control.

The rearrangement links TRBV5-6 to TRBJ2-7, with D perhaps matching TRBD1 (6 bases). V lost 3 bases and J 3 bases, leaving 13 bases between the germline ends. Germline V gene sequence: CDR1 SGHDT, CDR2 YYEEEE. The CDR3 spans 14 residues. CDR3 region: CASSWTRGNYEQYF. DNA for the CDR3: TGTGCCAGCAGCTGGACCAGGGGAAACTACGAGCAGTACTTC.

This clonotype was picked up a small number of times. The chain recombines TRBV11-3 with TRBJ2-2; the D call may be TRBD1 or TRBD2 (5 bases each). In germline, CDR1 is SGHNT, CDR2 YENEEA. This CDR3 region has 15 residues. The ends were cut back, 5 bases at V and 2 bases at J, with 12 bases in the middle. This CDR3 is CASSRGRRNTGELFF. CDR3 nucleotides: TGTGCCAGCAGCCGGGGACGAAGAAACACCGGGGAGCTGTTTTTT.

This clonotype has at least ten counts. The J gene is TRBJ1-2, the V gene TRBV24-1; possibly TRBD1 for D (6 bases). The V gene's germline CDR1 is KGHDR and CDR2 SFDVKD. The CDR3 is 14 residues long. V lost 1 base and J lost 2, with 7 bases in between. The CDR3 here is CATSDFRGNYGYTF. CDR3 DNA: TGTGCCACCAGTGATTTCAGGGGAAACTATGGCTACACCTTC.

This clonotype was seen repeatedly, ten times or more. This chain links TRBV29-1 with TRBJ1-1; TRBD1 aligns across 7 bases. The germline V gene encodes CDR1 SQVTM and CDR2 ANQGSEA. This CDR3 has 11 amino acids. J gave up 12 bases and V 8 bases, and 12 bases lay outside the gene matches. The CDR3 sequence is CSTRTGGESFF. DNA for the CDR3: TGCAGCACCCGGACAGGTGGAGAGTCTTTCTTT. The full variable domain, in which reference TRBV29-1 and TRBJ1-1 provide the parts outside the CDR3, is SAVISQKPSRDICQRGTSLTIQCQVDSQVTMMFWYRQQPGQSLTLIATANQGSEATYESGFVIDKFPISRPNLTFSTLTVSNMSPEDSSIYLCSTRTGGESFFGQGTRLTVV.

This clonotype has at least ten counts. The chain carries TRBV5-1 and TRBJ1-1; perhaps TRBD1 as D (6 bases). Germline-derived CDR1 and CDR2 are SGHRS and YFSETQ. This CDR3 is 16 amino acids long. V lost 1 base to trimming and J lost 0 bases, with 13 bases between them. CDR3 nucleotides: TGCGCCAGCAGCTTGTCCTCAGGGGCCCTGAACACTGAAGCTTTCTTT. Its protein is CASSLSSGALNTEAFF.

This clonotype was detected only once. The chain uses TRBV24-1 and TRBJ2-5; 7 nucleotides line up with TRBD2. Germline loops: CDR1 KGHDR, CDR2 SFDVKD. The CDR3 runs to 15 residues. V trimming: 3 bases; J trimming: 5 bases; junction bases outside the gene matches: 8. The CDR3, as DNA: TGTGCCACCAGTGATACCACGGGACTAACGGAGACCCAGTACTTC. Residues: CATSDTTGLTETQYF.

Comment on this clonotype: This may stem from a read error, because a much larger clone lies one nucleotide away. The DNA for the CDR3 is TGCAGTGCTAGAGTCGGGAGTCCGATCGGCTACACCTTC. It codes for CSARVGSPIGYTF. The gene calls are TRBV20-1 and TRBJ1-2; no firm D call. The germline gives CDR1 DFQATT, CDR2 SNEGSKA (reference sequence). The CDR3 has 13 residues. Trimming left V 1 base short and J 8 bases short, with 14 bases between.

Details on this clonotype: One end of the junction is discordant with germline, which a read error may explain. The chain couples TRBV2 to TRBJ1-4, with D perhaps matching TRBD1 (6 bases). In germline, CDR1 is SNHLY, CDR2 FYNNEI. CDR3 length: 15 amino acids. The CDR3 sequence is CACSPRGPTNEKLFF. CDR3 in DNA: TGTGCCTGCAGCCCCAGGGGTCCAACTAATGAAAAACTGTTTTTC. Full variable domain (outside the CDR3, taken from reference TRBV2 and TRBJ1-4): EPEVTQTPSHQVTQMGQEVILRCVPISNHLYFYWYRQILGQKVEFLVSFYNNEISEKSEIFDDQFSVERPDGSNFTLKIRSTKLEDSAMYFCACSPRGPTNEKLFFGSGTQLSVL.

The chain links TRBV5-1 to TRBJ2-3; D gene unclear. Germline-derived CDR1 and CDR2 are SGHRS and YFSETQ. V gave up 2 bases and J gave up 2 bases, with 6 bases separating them. CDR3 length: 13 amino acids. CDR3 nucleotides: TGCGCCAGCAGCTTAGACCCCACAGATACGCAGTATTTT. It encodes CASSLDPTDTQYF.

This clonotype showed up just once. The CDR3, as DNA: TGCGCCAGCAGTGACGACGGGGGACGCCAAGAGACCCAGTACTTC. Translation gives CASSDDGGRQETQYF. The chain couples TRBV10-2 to TRBJ2-5; maybe TRBD2 (6 bases). Germline V gene sequence: CDR1 WSHSY, CDR2 SAAADI. This CDR3 spans 15 amino acids. V lost 3 bases to trimming and J lost 1 base, with 12 bases between them.

V and J are TRBV2 and TRBJ2-2; 7 bases match TRBD1. The CDR3 runs to 13 residues. Germline V gene lookup returns CDR1 SNHLY and CDR2 FYNNEI. The V gene end was trimmed by 7 bases and the J gene end by 6 bases; junction bases not matched to a gene: 5. CDR3 sequence (DNA): TGTGCCAGCACCGAGGGGGCGGCCGGGGAGCTGTTTTTT. It codes for CASTEGAAGELFF.

J is TRBJ1-1 and V is TRBV29-1; 10 bases fit TRBD1. This CDR3 contains 11 residues. Germline V gene sequence: CDR1 SQVTM, CDR2 ANQGSEA. V gave up 6 bases and J gave up 12 bases; unmatched junction bases: 7. The CDR3 nucleotides read TGCAGCGTGGGGGACAGGGGAGGAACTTTCTTT. This codes for CSVGDRGGTFF.

The chain's CDR3 is CASSGDRGETQYF. CDR3 DNA sequence: TGTGCCAGCAGCGGAGACAGGGGGGAGACCCAGTACTTC. The rearrangement joins TRBV7-9 to TRBJ2-5; TRBD1 matches at 9 bases. From germline, CDR1 is SEHNR and CDR2 FQNEAQ (reference sequence). Germline trimming cut 5 bases from V and 5 bases from J; bases unmatched to any gene: 3. This CDR3 is 13 amino acids long.

In its sample, this clonotype was seen many times. This may be a read error: a much more frequent sequence differs by one nucleotide. The chain's CDR3 is CASFQDTYEQYF. The DNA for the CDR3 is TGTGCCAGCTTCCAGGACACCTACGAGCAGTACTTC. The chain has TRBV2 and TRBJ2-7; tentative D call: TRBD1 (5 bases). CDR1 and CDR2 (germline): SNHLY, FYNNEI. V was shortened by 8 bases and J by 2 bases, with 10 bases between the two germline ends. The CDR3 loop spans 12 amino acids.